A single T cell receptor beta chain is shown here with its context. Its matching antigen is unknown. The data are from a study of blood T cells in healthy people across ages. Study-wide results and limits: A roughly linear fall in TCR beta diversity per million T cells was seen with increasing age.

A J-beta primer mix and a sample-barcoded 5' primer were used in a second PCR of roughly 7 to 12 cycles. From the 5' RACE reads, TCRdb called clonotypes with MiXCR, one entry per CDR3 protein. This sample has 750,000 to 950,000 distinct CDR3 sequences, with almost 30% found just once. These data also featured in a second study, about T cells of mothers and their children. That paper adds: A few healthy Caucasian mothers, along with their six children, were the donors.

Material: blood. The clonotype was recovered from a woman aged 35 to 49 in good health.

CDR3 region: CASSLGQPGYGYTF. The CDR3 DNA follows: TGTGCCAGCAGCTTGGGTCAGCCGGGCTATGGCTACACCTTC. The chain combines TRBV5-6 with TRBJ1-2; D uncertain. The ends were cut back, 0 bases at V and 4 bases at J, with 10 bases in the middle. The CDR3 totals 14 residues. The V gene's germline CDR1 is SGHDT and CDR2 YYEEEE. Using reference TRBV5-6 and TRBJ1-2 for the parts outside the CDR3, the full variable domain is DAGVTQSPTHLIKTRGQQVTLRCSPKSGHDTVSWYQQALGQGPQFIFQYYEEEERQRGNFPDRFSGHQFPNYSSELNVNALLLGDSALYLCASSLGQPGYGYTFGSGTRLTVV.